This T cell receptor (beta chain) originates from a study of T cell clones after liver transplantation. Study summary: Immunosuppression withdrawal was tried within 2 years after liver transplantation in this trial. Apart from three HCV-positive recipients, transplants were for non-autoimmune, non-viral reasons. Pre-transplant mixed lymphocyte reactions yielded third-party-reactive TCRbeta sequences as comparators for graft-donor-reactive sequences. Tolerant meant at least one year fully off immunosuppression without liver enzymes above twice normal.

V was clipped by 3 bases and J by 2 bases; unmatched bases: 2. This CDR3 region has 15 residues. The germline CDR1 and CDR2 sequences are SGDLS and YYNGEE. Only in-frame clones appear in the TCRdb table, and some are missing; sequencing was by immunoSEQ multiplex PCR. Of 95,000 to 130,000 clones in the sample, over 75% were seen once. The V call is TRBV9, the J call TRBJ2-1; TRBD2 matches at 10 bases. The sample consisted of CD4+ T cells from blood, taken 12 months after liver transplant. This TCR came from a human patient who received a liver transplant. Some T cells may trace back to the graft donor. The CDR3 is CASSASGRAYNEQFF. CDR3 DNA sequence: TGTGCCAGCAGCGCCAGCGGGAGGGCCTACAATGAGCAGTTCTTC.